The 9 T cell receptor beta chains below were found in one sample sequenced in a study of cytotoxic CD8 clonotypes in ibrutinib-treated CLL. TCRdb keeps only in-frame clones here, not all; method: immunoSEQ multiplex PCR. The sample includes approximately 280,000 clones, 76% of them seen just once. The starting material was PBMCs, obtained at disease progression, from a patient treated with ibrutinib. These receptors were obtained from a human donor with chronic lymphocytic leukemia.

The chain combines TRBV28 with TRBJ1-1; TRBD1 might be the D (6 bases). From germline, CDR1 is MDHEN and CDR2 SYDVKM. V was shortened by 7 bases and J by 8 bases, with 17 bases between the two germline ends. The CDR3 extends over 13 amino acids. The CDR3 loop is CASTRAGAGEAFF. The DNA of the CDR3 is TGTGCCAGCACTCGTGCAGGGGCAGGCGAAGCTTTCTTT. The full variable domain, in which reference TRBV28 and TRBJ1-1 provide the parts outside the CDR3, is DVKVTQSSRYLVKRTGEKVFLECVQDMDHENMFWYRQDPGLGLRLIYFSYDVKMKEKGDIPEGYSVSREKKERFSLILESASTNQTSMYLCASTRAGAGEAFFGQGTRLTVV.

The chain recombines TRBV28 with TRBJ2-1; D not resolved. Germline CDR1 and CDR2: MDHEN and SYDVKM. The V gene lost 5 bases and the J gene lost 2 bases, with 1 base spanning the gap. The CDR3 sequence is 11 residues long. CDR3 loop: CASSAYNEQFF. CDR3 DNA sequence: TGTGCCAGCAGTGCCTACAATGAGCAGTTCTTC.

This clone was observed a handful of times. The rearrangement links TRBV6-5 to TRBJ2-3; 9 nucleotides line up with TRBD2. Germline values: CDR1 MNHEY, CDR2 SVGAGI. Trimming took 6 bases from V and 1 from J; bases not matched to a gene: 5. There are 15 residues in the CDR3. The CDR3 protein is CASRYSGRGTDTQYF. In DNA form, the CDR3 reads TGTGCCAGCAGATATAGCGGGAGAGGCACAGATACGCAGTATTTT.

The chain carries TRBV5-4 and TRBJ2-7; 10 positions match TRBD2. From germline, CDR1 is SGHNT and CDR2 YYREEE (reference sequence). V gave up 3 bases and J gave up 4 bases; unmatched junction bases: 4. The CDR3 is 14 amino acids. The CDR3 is CASSSAGGPYEQYF. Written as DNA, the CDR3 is TGTGCCAGCAGCTCAGCGGGAGGGCCTTACGAGCAGTACTTC.

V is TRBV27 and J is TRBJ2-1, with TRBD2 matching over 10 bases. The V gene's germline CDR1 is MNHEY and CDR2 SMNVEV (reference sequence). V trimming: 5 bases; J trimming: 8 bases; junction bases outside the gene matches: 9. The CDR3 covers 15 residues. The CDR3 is CASSPSGGAVHEQFF. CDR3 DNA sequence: TGTGCCAGCAGTCCGAGCGGGGGGGCAGTCCATGAGCAGTTCTTC.

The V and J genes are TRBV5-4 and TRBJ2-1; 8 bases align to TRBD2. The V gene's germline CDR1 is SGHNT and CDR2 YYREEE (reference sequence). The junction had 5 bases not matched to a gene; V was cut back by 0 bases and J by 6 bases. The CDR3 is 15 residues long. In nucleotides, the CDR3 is TGTGCCAGCAGCTTGGGGGGACTAGGAGGCAATGAGCAGTTCTTC. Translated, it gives CASSLGGLGGNEQFF.

The DNA for the CDR3 is TGTGCCAGCAGCTTAGGAGCATTCTCCTACGAGCAGTACTTC. This codes for CASSLGAFSYEQYF. The chain recombines TRBV13 with TRBJ2-7; D ambiguous. The CDR3 extends over 14 amino acids. Germline CDR1 and CDR2: PRHDT and FYEKMQ (reference sequence). V dropped 0 bases and J dropped 0 bases, with 6 bases sitting between them. The whole variable domain, filled in from reference TRBV13 and TRBJ2-7, reads AAGVIQSPRHLIKEKRETATLKCYPIPRHDTVYWYQQGPGQDPQFLISFYEKMQSDKGSIPDRFSAQQFSDYHSELNMSSLELGDSALYFCASSLGAFSYEQYFGPGTRLTVT.

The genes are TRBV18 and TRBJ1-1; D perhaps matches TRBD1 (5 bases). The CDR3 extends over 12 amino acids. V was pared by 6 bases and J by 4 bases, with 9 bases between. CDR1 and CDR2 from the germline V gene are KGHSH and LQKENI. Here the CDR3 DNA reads TGTGCCAGCTCGCAGGGCGGCACTGAAGCTTTCTTT. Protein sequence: CASSQGGTEAFF.

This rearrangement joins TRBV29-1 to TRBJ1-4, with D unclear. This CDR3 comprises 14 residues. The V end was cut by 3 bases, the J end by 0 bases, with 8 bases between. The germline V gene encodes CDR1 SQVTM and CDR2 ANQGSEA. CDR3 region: CSVESATTNEKLFF. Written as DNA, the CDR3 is TGCAGCGTTGAGTCAGCTACAACTAATGAAAAACTGTTTTTT.